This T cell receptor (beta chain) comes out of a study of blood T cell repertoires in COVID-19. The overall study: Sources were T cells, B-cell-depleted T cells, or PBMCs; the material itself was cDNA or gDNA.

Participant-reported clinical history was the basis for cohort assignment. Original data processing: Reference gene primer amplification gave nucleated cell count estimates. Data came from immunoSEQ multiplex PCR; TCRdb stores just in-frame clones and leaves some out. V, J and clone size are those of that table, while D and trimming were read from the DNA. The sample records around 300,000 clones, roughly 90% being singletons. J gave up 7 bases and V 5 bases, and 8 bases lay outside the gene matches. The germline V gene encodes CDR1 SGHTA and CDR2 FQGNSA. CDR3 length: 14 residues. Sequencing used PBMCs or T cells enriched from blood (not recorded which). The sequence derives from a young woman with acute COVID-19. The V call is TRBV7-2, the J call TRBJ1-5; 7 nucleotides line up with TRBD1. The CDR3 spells CASSLQGNGQPQHF. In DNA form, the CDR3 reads TGTGCCAGCAGCCTACAGGGGAACGGGCAGCCCCAGCATTTT. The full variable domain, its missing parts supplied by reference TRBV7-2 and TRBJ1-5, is GAGVSQSPSNKVTEKGKDVELRCDPISGHTALYWYRQSLGQGLEFLIYFQGNSAPDKSGLPSDRFSAERTGGSVSTLTIQRTQQEDSAVYLCASSLQGNGQPQHFGDGTRLSIL.